The present TCR beta chain was sequenced within a study of cytomegalovirus exposure and HLA in healthy donors. General study points: The TCR clusters that emerged in the first cohort tended, a later analysis found, to co-occur in the approximately 130 validation repertoires. Researchers counted some 150 TCR beta chains as cytomegalovirus-associated. Rare TCR sequences dominated, though some public TCRs recurred in many donors.

The table came from immunoSEQ multiplex PCR; TCRdb's copy has only in-frame clones and leaves some out. The data show 240,000 or so clones, approximately 83% seen once. J lost 0 bases, V lost 3 bases, and 16 bases had no gene match. This CDR3 is 20 amino acids long. The germline V gene encodes CDR1 WSHSY and CDR2 SAAADI. A note on this clone: Its specificity is unknown.

This receptor was obtained from a woman aged 30 to 39 in good health and CMV-seropositive. The genes are TRBV10-2 and TRBJ2-1, with 8 bases matching TRBD2. Sequences were obtained from PBMCs. The CDR3 sequence is CASSDPIELAESSSYNEQFF. DNA for the CDR3: TGCGCCAGCAGTGACCCGATAGAACTAGCGGAATCAAGCTCCTACAATGAGCAGTTCTTC.